The 4 T cell receptor beta chains below were found in one sample sequenced in a study of T cell responses to AZD1222 COVID-19 vaccine. The protocol was immunoSEQ multiplex PCR, while the TCRdb copy is restricted to in-frame clones and leaves out a portion. The sample records 150,000 to 200,000 clones, roughly 94% being singletons. The sample here was peripheral blood, taken 28 days after the second AZD1222 dose. Receptors were obtained from an adult who received the AZD1222 COVID-19 vaccine.

Of note for this clone: Other DNA sequences in this specimen translate into the identical CDR3. The genes are TRBV2 and TRBJ2-7; D is unclear. The V end was cut by 0 bases, the J end by 4 bases, with 4 bases between. Germline V gene lookup returns CDR1 SNHLY and CDR2 FYNNEI. CDR3 size: 12 residues. The DNA for the CDR3 is TGTGCCAGCAGTGAAGCGGGGTACGAGCAGTACTTC. This encodes CASSEAGYEQYF. Full variable domain (rest looked up from reference TRBV2 and TRBJ2-7): EPEVTQTPSHQVTQMGQEVILRCVPISNHLYFYWYRQILGQKVEFLVSFYNNEISEKSEIFDDQFSVERPDGSNFTLKIRSTKLEDSAMYFCASSEAGYEQYFGPGTRLTVT.

V is TRBV2 and J is TRBJ1-2; D remains unclear. V was shortened by 0 bases and J by 4 bases, with 12 bases between the two germline ends. This CDR3 is built from 15 residues. Germline V gene sequence: CDR1 SNHLY, CDR2 FYNNEI. This chain's CDR3 is CASSEAGRESYGYTF. The CDR3 DNA is TGTGCCAGCAGTGAAGCTGGGAGGGAGAGCTATGGCTACACCTTC.

The J gene is TRBJ1-2, the V gene TRBV14, with no clear D. The CDR3 runs 13 residues. Germline V lookup: CDR1 SGHDN, CDR2 FVKESK. V lost 4 bases and J lost 7, with 13 bases in between. The CDR3 loop is CASSPIETPGYTF. The CDR3 region has the DNA TGTGCCAGCAGCCCGATCGAGACTCCTGGCTACACCTTC.

This clone was seen just once. The gene calls are TRBV5-5 and TRBJ2-2, with D possibly being TRBD2 (6 bases). The CDR3 spans 16 residues. Germline CDR1 and CDR2: SGHKS and YYEKEE (reference sequence). With 6 bases removed from V and 1 base from J, the gap between germline ends came to 16 bases. The DNA for the CDR3 is TGTGCCAGCACCCCTGGGGGGACCCAGAACACCGGGGAGCTGTTTTTT. It is translated as CASTPGGTQNTGELFF. Supplemented by reference TRBV5-5 and TRBJ2-2, the full variable domain reads DAGVTQSPTHLIKTRGQQVTLRCSPISGHKSVSWYQQVLGQGPQFIFQYYEKEERGRGNFPDRFSARQFPNYSSELNVNALLLGDSALYLCASTPGGTQNTGELFFGEGSRLTVL.